These 4 T cell receptor beta chains were sequenced from one sample in a study of graft-versus-host responses after intestinal transplantation. These receptors' targets are unknown. Libraries were prepared by immunoSEQ multiplex PCR; TCRdb keeps only in-frame clonotypes and omits some of them. This table has under 150,000 clones, 90% to 95% appearing once. This specimen consisted of unstimulated CD8+ T cells sorted from spleen or lymph node cells, obtained before intestinal transplant. Receptor source: a human donor who received an intestinal transplant.

The chain carries TRBV4-1 and TRBJ2-7; tentative D call: TRBD1 (5 bases). V was cut by 1 base and J by 4 bases, with 11 bases left in between. The CDR3 runs 14 residues. Per germline, CDR1 MGHRA and CDR2 YSYEKL. CDR3 region: CASSQVGAGYEQYF. In DNA form, the CDR3 reads TGCGCCAGCAGCCAAGTAGGGGCTGGATACGAGCAGTACTTC.

The chain is built from TRBV2 and TRBJ1-2; weak D call: TRBD1 (5 bases). The CDR3 consists of 15 residues. Germline V gene data show CDR1 as SNHLY and CDR2 as FYNNEI. The ends were cut back, 3 bases at V and 4 bases at J, with 15 bases in the middle. The CDR3 reads CASSDRGRDAYGYTF. CDR3 DNA sequence: TGTGCCAGCAGTGACCGGGGCCGCGACGCCTATGGCTACACCTTC.

This chain uses TRBV7-8 with TRBJ2-7; D perhaps matches TRBD2 (6 bases). Trimming removed 2 bases at V and 0 bases at J, with 17 bases between. The CDR3 extends over 17 amino acids. Germline CDR1 and CDR2: SGHVS and FQNEAQ. Here the CDR3 reads CASSLPTRGLSSYEQYF. In nucleotides, the CDR3 is TGTGCCAGCAGCTTACCCACTCGGGGGTTAAGCTCCTACGAGCAGTACTTC. Full variable domain (remainder filled in from reference TRBV7-8 and TRBJ2-7): GAGVSQSPRYKVAKRGQDVALRCDPISGHVSLFWYQQALGQGPEFLTYFQNEAQLDKSGLPSDRFFAERPEGSVSTLKIQRTQQEDSAVYLCASSLPTRGLSSYEQYFGPGTRLTVT.

This rearrangement joins TRBV4-1 to TRBJ1-4; D remains unclear. Germline CDR1 and CDR2: MGHRA and YSYEKL. This CDR3 is 19 amino acids long. V gave up 3 bases and J gave up 7 bases, with 27 bases separating them. CDR3 loop: CASSQSSGHALEGREKLFF. CDR3 DNA: TGCGCCAGCAGCCAGTCATCGGGCCACGCTCTAGAGGGTCGTGAAAAACTGTTTTTT.